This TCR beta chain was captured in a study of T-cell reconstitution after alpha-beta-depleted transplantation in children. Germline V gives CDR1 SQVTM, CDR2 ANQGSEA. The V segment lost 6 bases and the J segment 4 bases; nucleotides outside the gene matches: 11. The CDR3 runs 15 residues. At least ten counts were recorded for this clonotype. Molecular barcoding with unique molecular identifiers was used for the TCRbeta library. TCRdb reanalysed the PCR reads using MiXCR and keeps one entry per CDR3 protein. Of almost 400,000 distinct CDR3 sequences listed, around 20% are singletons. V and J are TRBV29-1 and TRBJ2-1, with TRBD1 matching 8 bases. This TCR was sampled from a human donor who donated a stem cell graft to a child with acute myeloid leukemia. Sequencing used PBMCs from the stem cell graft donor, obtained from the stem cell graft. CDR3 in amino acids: CSVLGGQGRYNEQFF. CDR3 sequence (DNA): TGCAGCGTCCTTGGCGGACAGGGACGTTACAATGAGCAGTTCTTC.